These T cell receptor beta chains were read from a single sample in a study of response to subunit inactivated influenza vaccine. TCRdb processed the RT-PCR reads anew with MiXCR; each CDR3 protein has one entry. The sample gives 450,000 to 550,000 distinct CDR3 sequences, 25% of which show up once; 1.9% is in the top ten. The sample consisted of CD4+ T cells sorted from PBMCs, taken about 5 days after vaccination. Source of these receptors: a man aged 50-59 years who received an inactivated influenza vaccine. CDR3s include the opening cysteine and the closing phenylalanine or tryptophan. The order of the fields is D gene, V gene, J gene, clone size, CDR3 DNA, CDR3 protein. The D gene is left open where the match is weak. Size is stated for part of the rows, as once, few or many counts, or as a class when the clone is expanded.

NA	TRBV4-2	TRBJ2-6	few	TGTGCCAGCAGCCCTACAGTCCAGGCCAACGTCCTGACTTTC	CASSPTVQANVLTF
NA	TRBV12-3/TRBV12-4	TRBJ1-5	NA	TGTGCCAGCAGTACGACGGACGAGGGCGGACAGCCCCAGCATTTT	CASSTTDEGGQPQHF
TRBD1	TRBV19	TRBJ2-1	NA	TGTGCCAGTAGTATAGTGGGACAGGGATACAATGAGCAGTTCTTC	CASSIVGQGYNEQFF
NA	TRBV6-2/TRBV6-3	TRBJ2-2	NA	TGTGCCAGCAGTTACCACACCAAGACAAGGGGATTCCACACCGGGGAGCTGTTTTTT	CASSYHTKTRGFHTGELFF
TRBD1	TRBV12-3/TRBV12-4	TRBJ2-1	few	TGTGCCAGCAGTGCCCGGGACAGGCGACACAATGAGCAGTTCTTC	CASSARDRRHNEQFF
TRBD2	TRBV20-1	TRBJ2-7	many	TGCAGTGCGTCGGGACTTTCGGGGGGCGAGCAGTACTTC	CSASGLSGGEQYF
NA	TRBV6-2/TRBV6-3	TRBJ2-2	many	TGTGCCAGCAGTAAAAGACAGTTATCGAACACCGGGGAGCTGTTTTTT	CASSKRQLSNTGELFF
NA	TRBV10-3	TRBJ2-3	NA	TGTGCCATCAGTGCTGCAGATACGCAGTATTTT	CAISAADTQYF
NA	TRBV20-1	TRBJ2-1	NA	TGCAGTGCTAGAGATAATTATGAGCAGTTCTTC	CSARDNYEQFF
TRBD1	TRBV20-1	TRBJ2-7	NA	TGCTGTGCTGGATCCCGGGACAGGGCCCTACCCTACGAGCAGTACTTC	CCAGSRDRALPYEQYF
TRBD2	TRBV20-1	TRBJ2-3	NA	TGCAGTGCTAGACCCGGACTAGCGGGGGGCCGAGATACGCAGTATTTT	CSARPGLAGGRDTQYF
NA	TRBV6-1	TRBJ1-5	few	TGTGCCAGCAGTGATGGGCAGGGGCCCCAGCATTTT	CASSDGQGPQHF
TRBD1	TRBV27	TRBJ2-7	NA	TGTGCCAGCAGACGGAACAGGGGTCAATCCTACGAGCAGTACTTC	CASRRNRGQSYEQYF
NA	TRBV7-8	TRBJ1-6	NA	TGTGCCAGCAGCTTTTCCGGCAAAGGTTCACCCCTCCACTTT	CASSFSGKGSPLHF
NA	TRBV2	TRBJ2-1	NA	TGTACCAGCAGTTCCTCAACTAGCCGATTAACCTCCTACAATGAGCAGTTCTTC	CTSSSSTSRLTSYNEQFF
NA	TRBV29-1	TRBJ2-3	NA	TGCAGCGTTGAATCGCCCGGGGATACGCAGTATTTT	CSVESPGDTQYF
TRBD1	TRBV28	TRBJ1-2	few	TGTGCCAGCAACCTCGACAGGGGAAATGGCTACACCTTC	CASNLDRGNGYTF
TRBD2	TRBV12-3/TRBV12-4	TRBJ2-3	few	TGTGCCAGCAGTTTAGGGGCGGGAGTGACAGATACGCAGTATTTT	CASSLGAGVTDTQYF
TRBD1	TRBV5-1	TRBJ2-7	few	TGCGCCAGCAGCTTCCGGTTTTCGGGACAGGGGTCCCCCTACGAGCAGTACTTC	CASSFRFSGQGSPYEQYF
TRBD1	TRBV10-3	TRBJ1-4	few	TGTGCCATCAGTGCGGACAGGGGGCTTATTGAAAAACTGTTTTTT	CAISADRGLIEKLFF
NA	TRBV10-3	TRBJ2-2	NA	TGTGCCATCAGTGAGTCAAGGGCCCGGGAGCTGTTTTTT	CAISESRARELFF
TRBD1	TRBV12-3/TRBV12-4	TRBJ1-1	NA	TGTGCCAGCAGCACGACAGGGGCCATCACTGAAGCTTTCTTT	CASSTTGAITEAFF
TRBD1	TRBV12-3/TRBV12-4	TRBJ1-1	NA	TGTGCCAGCAACACGTCCCGGGACAGGGTCGGATGGGACACTGAAGCTTTCTTT	CASNTSRDRVGWDTEAFF
NA	TRBV6-2/TRBV6-3	TRBJ2-1	NA	TGTGCCAGCACCGAGCCACGGTCTTGGTCAAATTCCTACAATGAGCAGTTCTTC	CASTEPRSWSNSYNEQFF
TRBD1	TRBV12-3/TRBV12-4	TRBJ2-3	NA	TGTGCCAGCAGCCATTCCTGGACAGGGGGAAGGGGAGATACGCAGTATTTT	CASSHSWTGGRGDTQYF
NA	TRBV7-9	TRBJ2-5	few	TGTGCCAGCAGCTTAGTCGCCCGACTAGATGGAGAGACCCAGTACTTC	CASSLVARLDGETQYF
NA	TRBV20-1	TRBJ1-4	NA	TGCAGTGCTAGCGCGGGACAAAGTGAAAAACTGTTTTTT	CSASAGQSEKLFF
NA	TRBV5-1	TRBJ1-2	NA	TGCGCCAGCAGCGAGGGTCTGAACTATGGCTACACCTTC	CASSEGLNYGYTF
NA	TRBV28	TRBJ2-7	many	TGTGCCAGCAGTTCCGGGGGCACACTTCTCCAGCAGTACTTC	CASSSGGTLLQQYF
NA	TRBV6-1	TRBJ1-5	few	TGTGCCAGCAGGTCCCTGGGGCAGGGAGGTCAGCCCCAGCATTTT	CASRSLGQGGQPQHF
NA	TRBV7-9	TRBJ2-7	few	TGTGCCAGCAGCTTCGGGACGGAGCAGTACTTC	CASSFGTEQYF
NA	TRBV6-4	TRBJ1-2	NA	TGTGCCAGCAGAGGACCAACTCTTCAGGGACTATATGGCTACACCTTC	CASRGPTLQGLYGYTF
NA	TRBV28	TRBJ2-7	NA	TGTGCCAGCAGTAAACCGGACAGTTACGAGCAGTACTTC	CASSKPDSYEQYF
TRBD1	TRBV4-1	TRBJ2-7	NA	TGCGCCAGCAGCCAACTCGGGACAGGGGCCACCTGGTCGGAGCAGTACTTC	CASSQLGTGATWSEQYF
TRBD1	TRBV12-3/TRBV12-4	TRBJ1-2	few	TGTGCCAGCAGGAGACAGGGGGTAGTAGATGGCTACACCTTC	CASRRQGVVDGYTF
NA	TRBV5-1	TRBJ2-1	many	TGCGCCAGCAGCTTGGCCGGACTCGACAATGAGCAGTTCTTC	CASSLAGLDNEQFF
TRBD2	TRBV4-3	TRBJ2-3	NA	TGCGCCAGCAGCCAGGAACTAGCGGGCAGGGCAGATACGCAGTATTTT	CASSQELAGRADTQYF
TRBD2	TRBV6-1	TRBJ2-2	NA	TGTGCCAGCAGCAACCCTGGCGGGGGGAACACCGGGGAGCTGTTTTTT	CASSNPGGGNTGELFF
TRBD2	TRBV12-3/TRBV12-4	TRBJ2-5	NA	TGTGCCAGCAGTCAACTTAGCGGGGGGGCCATTATTGGGACCCAGTACTTC	CASSQLSGGAIIGTQYF
TRBD2	TRBV5-1	TRBJ2-1	few	TGCGCCAGCAGCTTGCGAGTAGCGGGAGGGCCGGGGAATGAGCAGTTCTTC	CASSLRVAGGPGNEQFF
NA	TRBV12-3/TRBV12-4	TRBJ1-6	NA	TGTGCCAGCACGCTAGGGGGAGTAGGATCACCCCTCCACTTT	CASTLGGVGSPLHF
TRBD1	TRBV29-1	TRBJ2-7	many	TGCAGCGCTGGAATTCAACAGGGGTACGAGCAGTACTTC	CSAGIQQGYEQYF
NA	TRBV6-1	TRBJ1-1	few	TGTGCCAGCAGTGAACCAGTGAACACTGAAGCTTTCTTT	CASSEPVNTEAFF
NA	TRBV29-1	TRBJ2-5	few	TGCAGCGTTGAGATCCCGCAGGCCCAAGAGACCCAGTACTTC	CSVEIPQAQETQYF
TRBD1	TRBV12-3/TRBV12-4	TRBJ2-3	few	TGTGCCAGCAGTTTAGGGAGAGGGGGCAATAGAAACACAGATACGCAGTATTTT	CASSLGRGGNRNTDTQYF